This TCR beta chain stems from a study of siplizumab effects on memory and regulatory T cells. Study outcomes and limitations: Confirmation that proliferating Tregs from siplizumab cultures had suppressive function was not obtained. Naive T cells seemed more diverse than memory cells; they also seemed major alloresponse contributors.

The CDR3 length is 14 residues. Trimming stripped 4 bases from V and 5 bases from J, with 12 bases between. Germline V gene lookup returns CDR1 MRHNA and CDR2 SNTAGT. Profiled with immunoSEQ multiplex PCR; TCRdb holds only in-frame clones, not every one. The data contain tens of thousands of clones, 93% of them seen just once; the ten biggest clones take up over 4%. On this clone: Its antigen remains unidentified.

Sequencing was done on a sample of CD8+ T cells sorted from blood. The chain has TRBV6-4 and TRBJ1-5; D unresolved. The receptor was isolated from a human donor in good health. CDR3 sequence (DNA): TGTGCCAGCAGTGGCCTACTACGGGATCAGCCCCAGCATTTT. The encoded protein is CASSGLLRDQPQHF.